The 3 T cell receptor beta chains presented below share a single source sample, sequenced in a study of Graves' ophthalmopathy and Graves' hyperthyroidism. RNA transcripts yielded amplified TCR beta CDR3 regions. Second-round multiplex PCR came after a first-round RT-PCR that employed HTBI primers. TCRdb independently ran MiXCR on the multiplex PCR reads; one entry per CDR3 protein. There are 170,000 or so distinct CDR3 sequences in the sample; 30% to 45% occur only once, and less than 6% lies in the top ten. The sequenced sample was peripheral blood. The receptors come from a woman aged 35 to 49 with Graves' ophthalmopathy.

This clonotype came up many times. J is TRBJ1-1 and V is TRBV14, with D perhaps TRBD1 (5 bases). CDR1 and CDR2 (germline): SGHDN, FVKESK. The V and J ends lost 1 base and 5 bases respectively, with 17 bases between them. The CDR3 consists of 16 residues. The CDR3 nucleotides read TGTGCCAGCAGCCAAGGGCTACGCGCAGGGTTAACTGAAGCTTTCTTT. This gives the protein CASSQGLRAGLTEAFF.

The table lists this clonotype with many counts. The chain is built from TRBV2 and TRBJ1-6; D is undetermined. V lost 1 base, J lost 6 bases, and 10 bases lay in between. CDR3 size: 15 residues. Germline V gene sequence: CDR1 SNHLY, CDR2 FYNNEI. The CDR3, as DNA: TGTGCCAGCAGTGAAGACGGCAGCGGTAATTCACCCCTCCACTTT. Its translation: CASSEDGSGNSPLHF.

The sample holds many counts of this clonotype. V gene TRBV7-8 combines with J gene TRBJ1-5; tentatively, D is TRBD1 (6 bases). The V gene's germline CDR1 is SGHVS and CDR2 FQNEAQ. Trimming shortened V by 3 bases and J by 3 bases, and 21 bases separated the two germline ends. There are 18 residues in the CDR3. The CDR3 protein is CASSFVLGRDTDNQPQHF. The CDR3 coding sequence is TGTGCCAGCAGCTTTGTCCTGGGAAGGGACACTGACAATCAGCCCCAGCATTTT.